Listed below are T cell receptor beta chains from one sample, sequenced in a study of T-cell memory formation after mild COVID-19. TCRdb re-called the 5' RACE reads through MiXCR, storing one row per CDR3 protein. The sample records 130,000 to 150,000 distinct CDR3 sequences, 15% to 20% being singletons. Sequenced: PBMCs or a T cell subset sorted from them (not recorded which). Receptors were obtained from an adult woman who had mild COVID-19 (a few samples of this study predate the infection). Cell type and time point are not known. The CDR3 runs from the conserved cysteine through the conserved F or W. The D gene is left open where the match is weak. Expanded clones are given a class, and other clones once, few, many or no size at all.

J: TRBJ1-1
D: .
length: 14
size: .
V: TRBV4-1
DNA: TGCGCCAGCAGCCACAGGGCCGCGAACACTGAAGCTTTCTTT
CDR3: CASSHRAANTEAFF

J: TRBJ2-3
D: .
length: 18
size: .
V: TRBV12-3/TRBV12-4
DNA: TGTGCCAGCACCGTTATGGGATTGGGGGTACGACGCACAGATACGCAGTATTTT
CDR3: CASTVMGLGVRRTDTQYF

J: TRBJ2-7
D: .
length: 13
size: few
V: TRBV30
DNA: TGTGCCTGGAGTACCCGGGGCAGGGGCGAGCAGTACTTC
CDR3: CAWSTRGRGEQYF

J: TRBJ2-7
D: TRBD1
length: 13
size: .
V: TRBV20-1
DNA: TGCAGTGTTGGACAGGGGGTCTCCTACGAGCAGTACTTC
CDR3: CSVGQGVSYEQYF

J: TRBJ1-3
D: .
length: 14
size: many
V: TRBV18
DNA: TGTGCCAGCTCACCCCGCACCTTTGGAAACACCATATATTTT
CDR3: CASSPRTFGNTIYF

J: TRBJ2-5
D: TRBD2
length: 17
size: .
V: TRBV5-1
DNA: TGCGCCAGCAGCTTGGGGGGACTAGCGGTGTACCAAGAGACCCAGTACTTC
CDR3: CASSLGGLAVYQETQYF

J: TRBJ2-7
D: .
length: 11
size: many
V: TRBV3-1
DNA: TGTGCCAGCAGCCAAGTAAACGAGCAGTACTTC
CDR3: CASSQVNEQYF

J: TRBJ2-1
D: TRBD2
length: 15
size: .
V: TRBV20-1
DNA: TGCAGTGCTGGTCTAGCGGGAGGGCCGGTCAATGAGCAGTTCTTC
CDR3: CSAGLAGGPVNEQFF

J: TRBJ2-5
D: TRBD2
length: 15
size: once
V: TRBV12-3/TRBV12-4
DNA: TGTGCCAGCACCCTGACTAGCGCCCTGGCAGAGACCCAGTACTTC
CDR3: CASTLTSALAETQYF

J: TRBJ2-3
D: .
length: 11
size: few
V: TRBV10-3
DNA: TGTGCCATCAGCGAAGGGCATACGCAGTATTTT
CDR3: CAISEGHTQYF

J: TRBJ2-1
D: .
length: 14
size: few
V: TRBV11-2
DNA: TGTGCCAGCAGGGATATAGCCCGCAACCATGAGCAGTTCTTC
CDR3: CASRDIARNHEQFF

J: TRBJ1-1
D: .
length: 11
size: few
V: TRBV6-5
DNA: TGTGCCAGCGGTCGGGTGGAAAGCGCTTTCTTT
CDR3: CASGRVESAFF

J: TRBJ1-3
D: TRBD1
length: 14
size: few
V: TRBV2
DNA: TGTGCCAGCAGAGACAGGGAGGCTGGAAACACCATATATTTT
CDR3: CASRDREAGNTIYF

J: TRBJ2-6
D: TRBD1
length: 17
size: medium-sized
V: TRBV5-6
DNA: TGTGCCAGCAGCTTCGGGACAGAAGTCTCTGGGGCCAACGTCCTGACTTTC
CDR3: CASSFGTEVSGANVLTF

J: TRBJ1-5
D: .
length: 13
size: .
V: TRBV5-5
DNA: TGTGCCAGCAGCTTGGAGTACGGGCAGCCCCAGCATTTT
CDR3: CASSLEYGQPQHF

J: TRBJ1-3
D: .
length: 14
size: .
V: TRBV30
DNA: TGTGCCTGGAGTCTGGTGGGGGTCGGAAACACCATATATTTT
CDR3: CAWSLVGVGNTIYF

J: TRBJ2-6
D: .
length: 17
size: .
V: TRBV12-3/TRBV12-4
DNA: TGTGCCAGCAGTTTAATCTCAACCTTCTCTGGGGCCAACGTCCTGACTTTC
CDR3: CASSLISTFSGANVLTF

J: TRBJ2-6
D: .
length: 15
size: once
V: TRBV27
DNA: TGTGCCAGCAGGAAGGAGACAACTGGGGCCAACGTCCTGACTTTC
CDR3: CASRKETTGANVLTF

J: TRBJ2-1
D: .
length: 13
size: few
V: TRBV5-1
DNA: TGCGCCAGCAGCTTGGAGGTGACATCCGAGCAGTTCTTC
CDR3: CASSLEVTSEQFF

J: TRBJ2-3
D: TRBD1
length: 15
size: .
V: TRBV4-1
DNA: TGCGCCAGCAGCCAAGGACAGGGGGCCGAAGATACGCAGTATTTT
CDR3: CASSQGQGAEDTQYF

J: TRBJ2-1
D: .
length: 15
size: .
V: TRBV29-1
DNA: TGCAGCGTGCCGCCGGTGGGAGATCCTCTTAATGAGCAGTTCTTC
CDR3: CSVPPVGDPLNEQFF

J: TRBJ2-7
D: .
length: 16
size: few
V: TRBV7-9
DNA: TGTGCCAGCACGTCGGGTCCCCGGACATCATCCTACGAGCAGTACTTC
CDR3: CASTSGPRTSSYEQYF

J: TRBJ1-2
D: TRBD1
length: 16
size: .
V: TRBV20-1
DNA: TGCAGTGCTAGAGATCAGGGACAGCGTTCTAACTATGGCTACACCTTC
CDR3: CSARDQGQRSNYGYTF

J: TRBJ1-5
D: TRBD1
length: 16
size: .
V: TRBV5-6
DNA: TGTGCCAGCAGATCGGCCGGACAGGGATGGGGTCAGCCCCAGCATTTT
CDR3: CASRSAGQGWGQPQHF

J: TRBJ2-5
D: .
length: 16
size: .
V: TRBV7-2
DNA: TGTGCCAGCAGCTTAGTCTTCACGGGCAGGGAAGAGACCCAGTACTTC
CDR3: CASSLVFTGREETQYF

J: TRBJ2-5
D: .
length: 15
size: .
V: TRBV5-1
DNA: TGCGCCAGCAGCTTGACCCCGGGATCAGAAGAGACCCAGTACTTC
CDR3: CASSLTPGSEETQYF

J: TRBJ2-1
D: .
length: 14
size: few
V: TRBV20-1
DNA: TGCAGTGCTAGGAGAGGGAGCTCCTACAATGAGCAGTTCTTC
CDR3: CSARRGSSYNEQFF

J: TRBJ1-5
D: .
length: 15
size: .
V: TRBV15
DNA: TGTGCCACCAGCAGAGATTTTTTGTCGAATCAGCCCCAGCATTTT
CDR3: CATSRDFLSNQPQHF

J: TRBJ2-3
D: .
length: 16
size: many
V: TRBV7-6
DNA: TGTGCCAGCAGCTTAGGACTAGGGTTGTCACAAGATACGCAGTATTTT
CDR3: CASSLGLGLSQDTQYF

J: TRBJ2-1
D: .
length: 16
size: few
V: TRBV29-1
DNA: TGCAGCGTTGAAGAGGCGCGAAGTATGTCCTACAATGAGCAGTTCTTC
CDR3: CSVEEARSMSYNEQFF

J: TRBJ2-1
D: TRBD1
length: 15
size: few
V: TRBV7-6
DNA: TGTGCCAGCAGCTCGACAGGGTTCACCTACAATGAGCAGTTCTTC
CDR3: CASSSTGFTYNEQFF

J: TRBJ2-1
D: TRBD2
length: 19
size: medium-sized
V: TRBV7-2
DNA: TGTGCCAGCAGCTCCCGGGCGACTAGCGGGAGGGCCTTGTACAATGAGCAGTTCTTC
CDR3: CASSSRATSGRALYNEQFF

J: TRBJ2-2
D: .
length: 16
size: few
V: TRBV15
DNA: TGTGCCACCGCTGAGGGCAATATTCGAGACACCGGGGAGCTGTTTTTT
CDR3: CATAEGNIRDTGELFF

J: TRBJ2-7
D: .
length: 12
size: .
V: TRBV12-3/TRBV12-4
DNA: TGTGCCAGCAGTACCCCTATCTACGAGCAGTACTTC
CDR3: CASSTPIYEQYF

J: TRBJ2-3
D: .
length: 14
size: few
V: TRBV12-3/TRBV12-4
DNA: TGTGCCAGCAGTTTACAGGGTTGGACAGATACGCAGTATTTT
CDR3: CASSLQGWTDTQYF

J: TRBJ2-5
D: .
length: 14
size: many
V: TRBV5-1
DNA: TGCGCCAGCAGCTTGGGTCCCAGCCAAGAGACCCAGTACTTC
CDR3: CASSLGPSQETQYF

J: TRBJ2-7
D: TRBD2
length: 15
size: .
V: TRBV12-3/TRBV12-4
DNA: TGTGCCAGCAGTTTCGGGGGGGTAGCGTCCTACGAGCAGTACTTC
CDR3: CASSFGGVASYEQYF

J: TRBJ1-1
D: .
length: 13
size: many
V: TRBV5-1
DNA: TGTGCCAGCAGCTTAGGAGGAGACACTGAAGCTTTCTTT
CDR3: CASSLGGDTEAFF

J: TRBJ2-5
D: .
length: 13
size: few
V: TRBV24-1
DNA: TGTGCCACCAGTGATTTGTTCGAGGAGACCCAGTACTTC
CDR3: CATSDLFEETQYF

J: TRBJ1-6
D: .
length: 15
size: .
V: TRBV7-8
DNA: TGTGCCAGCAGCTTCGGGACACGGAATAATTCACCCCTCCACTTT
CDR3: CASSFGTRNNSPLHF

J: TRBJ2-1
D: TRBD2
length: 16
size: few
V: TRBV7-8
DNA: TGTGCCAGCAGCGAGAAGACTAGCGGTTCATACAATGAGCAGTTCTTC
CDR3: CASSEKTSGSYNEQFF

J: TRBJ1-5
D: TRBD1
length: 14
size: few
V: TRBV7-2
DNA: TGTGCCAGCAGCTTAGACAGGGGCCGCCAGCCCCAGCATTTT
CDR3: CASSLDRGRQPQHF

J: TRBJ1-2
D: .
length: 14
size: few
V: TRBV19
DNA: TGTGCCAGTAGTATTCCGGGACTTCGAAGTGGCTACACCTTC
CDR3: CASSIPGLRSGYTF

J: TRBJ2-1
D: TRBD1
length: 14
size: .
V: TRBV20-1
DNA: TGCAGTGCTAGGGACGGACAGGGTGGCGATGAGCAGTTCTTC
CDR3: CSARDGQGGDEQFF

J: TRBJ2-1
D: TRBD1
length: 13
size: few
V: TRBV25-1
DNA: TGTGCCAGCATGGGGACAGCCTACAATGAGCAGTTCTTC
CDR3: CASMGTAYNEQFF

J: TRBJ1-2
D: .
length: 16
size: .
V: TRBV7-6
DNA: TGTGCCAGCAGCTTAGGTTTTCGGGGCCCTAACTATGGCTACACCTTC
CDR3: CASSLGFRGPNYGYTF